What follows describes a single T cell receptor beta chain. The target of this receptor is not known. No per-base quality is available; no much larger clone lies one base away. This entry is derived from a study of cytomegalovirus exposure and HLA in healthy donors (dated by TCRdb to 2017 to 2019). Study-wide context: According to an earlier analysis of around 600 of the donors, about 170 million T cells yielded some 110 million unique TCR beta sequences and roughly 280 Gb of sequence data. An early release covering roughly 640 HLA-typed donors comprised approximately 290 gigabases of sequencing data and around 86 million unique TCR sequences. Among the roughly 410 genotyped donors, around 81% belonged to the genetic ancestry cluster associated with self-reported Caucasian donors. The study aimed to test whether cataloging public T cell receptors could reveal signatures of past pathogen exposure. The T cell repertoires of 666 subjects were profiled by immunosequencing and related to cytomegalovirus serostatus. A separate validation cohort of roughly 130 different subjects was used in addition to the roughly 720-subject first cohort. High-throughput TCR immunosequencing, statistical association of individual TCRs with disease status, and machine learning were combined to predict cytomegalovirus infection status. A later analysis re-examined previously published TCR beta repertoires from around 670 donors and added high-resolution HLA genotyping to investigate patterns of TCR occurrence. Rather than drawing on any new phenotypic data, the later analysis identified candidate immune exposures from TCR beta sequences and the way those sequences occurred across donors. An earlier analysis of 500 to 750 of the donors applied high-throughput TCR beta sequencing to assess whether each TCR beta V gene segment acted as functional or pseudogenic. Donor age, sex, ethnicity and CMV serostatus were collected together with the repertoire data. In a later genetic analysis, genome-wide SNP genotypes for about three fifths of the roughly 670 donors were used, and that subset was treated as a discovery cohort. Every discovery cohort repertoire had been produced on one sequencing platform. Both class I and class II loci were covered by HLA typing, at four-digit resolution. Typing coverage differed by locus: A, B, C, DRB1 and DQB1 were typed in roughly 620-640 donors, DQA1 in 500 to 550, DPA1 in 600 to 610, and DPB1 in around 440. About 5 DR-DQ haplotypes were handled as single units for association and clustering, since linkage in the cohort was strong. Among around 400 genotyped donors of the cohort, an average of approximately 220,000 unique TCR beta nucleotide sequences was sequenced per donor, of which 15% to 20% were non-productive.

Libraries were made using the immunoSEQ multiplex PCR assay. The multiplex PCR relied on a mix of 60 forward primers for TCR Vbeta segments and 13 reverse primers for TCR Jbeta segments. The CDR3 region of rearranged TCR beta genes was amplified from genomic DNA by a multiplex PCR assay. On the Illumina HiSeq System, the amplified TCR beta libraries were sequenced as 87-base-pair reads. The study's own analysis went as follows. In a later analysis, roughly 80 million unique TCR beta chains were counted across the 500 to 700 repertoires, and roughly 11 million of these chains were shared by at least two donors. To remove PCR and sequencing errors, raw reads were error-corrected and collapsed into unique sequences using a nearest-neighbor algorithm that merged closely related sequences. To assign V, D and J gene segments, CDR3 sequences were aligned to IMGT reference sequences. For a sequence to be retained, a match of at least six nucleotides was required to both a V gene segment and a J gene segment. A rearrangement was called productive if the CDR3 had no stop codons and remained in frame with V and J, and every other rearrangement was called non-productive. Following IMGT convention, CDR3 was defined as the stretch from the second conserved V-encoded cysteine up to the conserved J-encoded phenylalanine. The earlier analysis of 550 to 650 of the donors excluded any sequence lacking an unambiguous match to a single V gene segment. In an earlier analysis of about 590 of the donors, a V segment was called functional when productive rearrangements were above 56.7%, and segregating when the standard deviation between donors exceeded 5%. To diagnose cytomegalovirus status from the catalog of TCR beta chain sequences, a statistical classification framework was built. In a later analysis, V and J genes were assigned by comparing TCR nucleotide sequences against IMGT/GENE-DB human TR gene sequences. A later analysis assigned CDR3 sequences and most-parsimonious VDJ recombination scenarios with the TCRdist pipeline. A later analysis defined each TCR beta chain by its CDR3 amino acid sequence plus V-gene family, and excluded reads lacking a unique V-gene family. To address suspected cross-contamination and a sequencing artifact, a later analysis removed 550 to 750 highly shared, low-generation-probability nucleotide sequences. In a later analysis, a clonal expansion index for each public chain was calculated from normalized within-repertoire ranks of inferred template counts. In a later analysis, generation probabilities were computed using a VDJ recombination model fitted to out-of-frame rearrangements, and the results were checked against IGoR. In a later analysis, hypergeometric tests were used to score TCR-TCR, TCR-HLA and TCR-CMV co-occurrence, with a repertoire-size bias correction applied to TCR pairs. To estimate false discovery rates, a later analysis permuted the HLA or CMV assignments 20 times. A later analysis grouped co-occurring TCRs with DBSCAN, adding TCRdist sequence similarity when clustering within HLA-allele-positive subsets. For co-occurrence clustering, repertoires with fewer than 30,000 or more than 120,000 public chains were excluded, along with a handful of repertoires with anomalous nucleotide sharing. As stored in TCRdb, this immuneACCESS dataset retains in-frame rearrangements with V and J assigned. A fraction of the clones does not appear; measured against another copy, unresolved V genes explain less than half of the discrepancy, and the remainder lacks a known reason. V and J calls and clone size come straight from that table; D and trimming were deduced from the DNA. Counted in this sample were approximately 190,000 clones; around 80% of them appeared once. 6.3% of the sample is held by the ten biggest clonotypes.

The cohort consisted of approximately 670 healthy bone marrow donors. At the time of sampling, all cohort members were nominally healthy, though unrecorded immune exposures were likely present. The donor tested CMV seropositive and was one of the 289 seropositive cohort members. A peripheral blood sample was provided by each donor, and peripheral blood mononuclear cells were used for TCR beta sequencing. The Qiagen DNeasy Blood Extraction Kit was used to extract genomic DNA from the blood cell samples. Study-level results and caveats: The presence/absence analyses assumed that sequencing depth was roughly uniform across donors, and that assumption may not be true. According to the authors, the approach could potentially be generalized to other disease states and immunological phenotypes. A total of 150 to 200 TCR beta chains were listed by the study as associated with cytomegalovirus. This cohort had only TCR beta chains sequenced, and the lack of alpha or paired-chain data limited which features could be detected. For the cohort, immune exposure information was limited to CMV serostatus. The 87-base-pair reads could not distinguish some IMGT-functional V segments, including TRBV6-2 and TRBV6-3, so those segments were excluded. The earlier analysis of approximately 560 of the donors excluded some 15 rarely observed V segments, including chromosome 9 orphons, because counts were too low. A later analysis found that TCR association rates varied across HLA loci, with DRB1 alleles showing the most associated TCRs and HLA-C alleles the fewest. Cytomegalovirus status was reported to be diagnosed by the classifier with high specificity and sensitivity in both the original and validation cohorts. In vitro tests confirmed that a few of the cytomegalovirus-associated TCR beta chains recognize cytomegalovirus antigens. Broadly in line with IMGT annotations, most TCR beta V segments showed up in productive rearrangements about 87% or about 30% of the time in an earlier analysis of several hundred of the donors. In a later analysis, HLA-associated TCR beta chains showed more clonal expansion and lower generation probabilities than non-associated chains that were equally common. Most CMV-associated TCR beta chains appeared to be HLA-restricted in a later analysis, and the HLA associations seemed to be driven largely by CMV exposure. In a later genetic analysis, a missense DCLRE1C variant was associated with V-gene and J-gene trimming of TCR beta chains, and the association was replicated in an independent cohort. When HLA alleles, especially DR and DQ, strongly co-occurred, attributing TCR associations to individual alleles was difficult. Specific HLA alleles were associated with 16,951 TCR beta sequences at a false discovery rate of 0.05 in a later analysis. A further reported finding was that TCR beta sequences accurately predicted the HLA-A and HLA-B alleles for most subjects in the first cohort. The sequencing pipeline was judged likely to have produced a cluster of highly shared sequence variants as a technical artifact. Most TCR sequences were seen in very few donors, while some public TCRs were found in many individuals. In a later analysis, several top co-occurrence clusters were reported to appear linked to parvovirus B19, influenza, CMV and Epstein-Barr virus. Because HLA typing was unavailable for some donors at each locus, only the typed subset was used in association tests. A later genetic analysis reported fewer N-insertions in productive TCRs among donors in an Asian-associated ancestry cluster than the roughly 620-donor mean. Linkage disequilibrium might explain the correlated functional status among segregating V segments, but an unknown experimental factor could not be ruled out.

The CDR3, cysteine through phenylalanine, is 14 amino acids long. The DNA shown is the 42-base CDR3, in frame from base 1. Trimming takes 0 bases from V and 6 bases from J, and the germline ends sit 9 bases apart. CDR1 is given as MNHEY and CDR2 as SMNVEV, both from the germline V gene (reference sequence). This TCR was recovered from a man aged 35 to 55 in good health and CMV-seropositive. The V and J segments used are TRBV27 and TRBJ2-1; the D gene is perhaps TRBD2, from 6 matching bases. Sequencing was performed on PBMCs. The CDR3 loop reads CASSLSGRFNEQFF. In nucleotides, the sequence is TGTGCCAGCAGTTTATCCGGGAGATTCAATGAGCAGTTCTTC.